This TCR beta chain was retrieved from a study of post-analysis software for immune sequencing data. At the level of the study: The courses of disease that were included comprised relapsing-remitting, secondary progressive and progressive-relapsing multiple sclerosis.

This clonotype was detected ten times or more. Its antigen is undetermined. General study points: Normalized Chao1 diversity in multiple sclerosis patients fell significantly below that of controls. Under the F measure, samples that were prepared in one batch clustered strongly together.

The authors incorporated unique molecular identifiers into the TCR beta cDNA libraries. It was from roughly 1 to 10 million T cells that some 500,000 cDNA molecules came. One entry per CDR3 protein results from TCRdb running MiXCR on the PCR reads. The data show about 170,000 distinct CDR3 sequences, 30% seen once. The sequence was collected from a girl aged 5-17 years with multiple sclerosis. Input material: blood.

CDR3 amino acids: CASSYLGQGFDEQYF. CDR3 in DNA: TGTGCCAGCAGTTATTTGGGACAGGGTTTCGACGAGCAGTACTTC. The V and J genes are TRBV6-5 and TRBJ2-7; 9 nucleotides align to TRBD1. Germline V gives CDR1 MNHEY, CDR2 SVGAGI. This CDR3 region has 15 residues. The junction had 8 bases not matched to a gene; V was cut back by 3 bases and J by 5 bases.